This TCR beta chain was obtained from a study of blood T cells in healthy people across ages. The V gene's germline CDR1 is ENHRY and CDR2 SYGVKD. This CDR3 comprises 15 residues. J was trimmed by 13 bases and V by 5 bases; bases with no gene match: 15. The people who gave samples were healthy Caucasians from Russia, aged about 6 to 95. A second PCR, run for about 7 to 11 cycles, used a sample-barcoded 5' primer plus a J-beta primer mix. Using its own MiXCR run on the 5' RACE reads, TCRdb lists one record per CDR3 protein. The table lists roughly 2 million distinct CDR3 sequences, around half of them singletons. Overall study results and limits: Unsorted PBMCs blocked a conclusive comparison of naive and antigen-experienced cells. With age, beta diversity per million T cells declined roughly linearly, significantly by around 43. Total diversity from one million sequenced T cells was likely underestimated.

On this clonotype itself: Its antigen is unknown.

The chain has TRBV10-3 and TRBJ2-1, with 9 nucleotides matching TRBD2. This receptor was identified in a woman in her forties in good health. Sequencing used blood. CDR3 loop: CAISTIAGERETQFF. CDR3 nucleotides: TGTGCCATCAGTACCATAGCGGGGGAGCGAGAGACCCAGTTCTTC.